The 8 T cell receptor beta chains below come from one sample, sequenced in a study of cytomegalovirus exposure and HLA in healthy donors. Here immunoSEQ multiplex PCR was the method, and the copy in TCRdb shows in-frame clones only, minus some. The table lists some 110,000 clones, 88% of them singletons. Sample: PBMCs. The receptors here all came from a woman aged 18-29 years in good health and CMV-seropositive.

The gene calls are TRBV6-1 and TRBJ1-6; 8 bases are shared with TRBD1. This CDR3 has 14 amino acids. Per the germline V gene, CDR1 is MNHNS and CDR2 is SASEGT. J gave up 7 bases and V 3 bases, and 2 bases lay outside the gene matches. The CDR3 here is CASSETGENSPLHF. Written as DNA, the CDR3 is TGTGCCAGCAGTGAGACAGGGGAGAATTCACCCCTCCACTTT.

The V call is TRBV5-1, the J call TRBJ1-2; TRBD1 aligns across 9 bases. This CDR3 region has 14 residues. V lost 4 bases and J lost 3; bases outside the gene matches: 4. Germline CDR1 is SGHRS and CDR2 is YFSETQ. CDR3 residues: CASSQTGGDYGYTF. CDR3 in DNA: TGCGCCAGCAGCCAAACAGGGGGCGACTATGGCTACACCTTC.

V and J are TRBV19 and TRBJ2-2; a possible D gene is TRBD2 (7 bases). V gave up 6 bases and J gave up 2 bases, with 16 bases separating them. The CDR3 is made up of 16 amino acids. Germline CDR1 and CDR2: LNHDA and SQIVND (reference sequence). In DNA form, the CDR3 reads TGTGCCAGTAGGTCTGGGGGGGCCATCAACACCGGGGAGCTGTTTTTT. Its protein is CASRSGGAINTGELFF.

A few counts support this clone. The V gene is TRBV2, the J gene TRBJ1-6, with 7 bases identical to TRBD1. Germline V gives CDR1 SNHLY, CDR2 FYNNEI. The V gene end was trimmed by 5 bases and the J gene end by 9 bases; junction bases not matched to a gene: 10. The CDR3 totals 15 residues. The CDR3 reads CASSPTGSGASPLHF. CDR3 bases: TGTGCCAGCAGTCCGACAGGGAGTGGGGCTTCACCCCTCCACTTT.

This chain links TRBV27 with TRBJ1-6; 7 bases fit TRBD1. Unmatched junction bases numbered 7, after V lost 2 bases and J lost 9 bases. The CDR3 is made up of 15 amino acids. The germline gives CDR1 MNHEY, CDR2 SMNVEV (reference sequence). As DNA, the CDR3 is TGTGCCAGCAGTTTAGGAGGGACAGTGGGTTCACCCCTCCACTTT. Translation: CASSLGGTVGSPLHF.

This clone has only one observation. The gene calls are TRBV7-2 and TRBJ2-4; 7 nucleotides align to TRBD1. V shed 1 base and J 1 base; nucleotides not matched to a gene: 7. From germline, CDR1 is SGHTA and CDR2 FQGNSA. This CDR3 is built from 17 residues. CDR3 nucleotide sequence: TGTGCCAGCAGCTTAGTAGCCAGGGGGTGGGCCAAAAACATTCAGTACTTC. Its protein product is CASSLVARGWAKNIQYF.

The chain links TRBV6-9 to TRBJ1-5; D not certain. This CDR3 is built from 13 residues. Germline V lookup: CDR1 MNHGY, CDR2 SVAAGI. With 8 bases removed from V and 4 bases from J, the gap between germline ends came to 12 bases. The CDR3 here is CASRAGSNQPQHF. The CDR3 region has the DNA TGTGCCAGCCGAGCCGGGTCTAATCAGCCCCAGCATTTT.

The rearrangement uses TRBV6-6 and TRBJ2-3; unclear D gene. Trimming removed 0 bases at V and 4 bases at J, with 8 bases between. The CDR3 has 14 residues. Germline V lookup: CDR1 MNHNY, CDR2 SVGAGI (reference sequence). The chain's CDR3 is CASSYSSHADTQYF. The DNA of the CDR3 is TGTGCCAGCAGTTACTCGAGCCACGCAGATACGCAGTATTTT.